Here is one TCR beta chain with its context. Its antigen is unknown. There were healthy Caucasian individuals from Russia, aged about 6 to 100, serving as donors. The data belong to a study of blood T cells in healthy people across ages. Study results and limitations: Estimated diversity across one million T cells was deemed an underestimate. Unknown donor CMV status possibly confounded expanded clonotype changes. Unsorted PBMCs prevented conclusive naive versus antigen-experienced comparison.

Primed by a sample-barcoded 5' primer and a J-beta primer mix, a second PCR proceeded for 7 to 11 cycles. MiXCR was run by TCRdb on the 5' RACE reads, yielding one entry per CDR3 protein. The sample yields hundreds of thousands of distinct CDR3 sequences, 58% seen once. This CDR3 region has 14 residues. Germline V lookup: CDR1 DFQATT, CDR2 SNEGSKA (reference sequence). Trimming left V 4 bases short and J 1 base short, with 13 bases between. The rearrangement joins TRBV20-1 to TRBJ2-5; D remains unclear. The sequence was collected from a man aged 60 to 69 in good health. Sequenced material: blood. CDR3 sequence: CSANLALSQETQYF. The DNA for the CDR3 is TGCAGTGCTAACCTGGCCCTGTCCCAAGAGACCCAGTACTTC.